These 13 T cell receptor beta chains originate from one sample sequenced in a study of blood T cell repertoires in COVID-19 (dated by TCRdb to about 2020). Library generation was performed with the immunoSEQ multiplex PCR assay. As stored in TCRdb, this immuneACCESS dataset retains in-frame rearrangements with V and J assigned. A fraction of the clones does not appear; measured against another copy, unresolved V genes explain less than half of the discrepancy, and the remainder lacks a known reason. The sample profile shows about 240,000 clones; about 87% of them were found once. The ten top clones hold under 9% of the sample. The sequencing sample was made of peripheral blood. The receptor set was obtained from a woman aged 65 to 85 with active or convalescent COVID-19.

This clone was recorded once. The DNA of the CDR3 is TGTGCCAGCACCAGAACCACCTACGAGCAGTACTTC. It yields the protein CASTRTTYEQYF. This rearrangement joins TRBV7-2 to TRBJ2-7, with D unclear. The CDR3 has 12 residues. V lost 7 bases and J 2 bases, leaving 9 bases between the germline ends. CDR1 is SGHTA, CDR2 FQGNSA, per germline.

The chain recombines TRBV6-2 or TRBV6-3 with TRBJ1-2, with 7 bases identical to TRBD1. The germline V gene encodes CDR1 MNHEY and CDR2 SVGEGT. This CDR3 spans 15 amino acids. V gave up 5 bases and J gave up 5 bases; unmatched junction bases: 11. The CDR3 spells CASSRTAGQEYGYTF. The CDR3 DNA follows: TGTGCCAGCAGTAGAACTGCTGGACAGGAGTATGGCTACACCTTC.

This clone is termed medium-sized (0.01 to 0.1%). The J gene is TRBJ2-1, the V gene TRBV7-2; D may be TRBD2 (6 bases). The CDR3 runs to 14 residues. V was pared by 4 bases and J by 5 bases, with 12 bases between. Germline assignment: CDR1 SGHTA and CDR2 FQGNSA. For the CDR3, the DNA is TGTGCCAGCAGCTCGTGGGGGGAGAACAATGAGCAGTTCTTC. Translating gives CASSSWGENNEQFF.

V is TRBV3-1 (or the pseudogene TRBV3-2) and J is TRBJ1-5, with 8 bases identical to TRBD1. Germline V CDR1 and CDR2: LGHDT, YNNKEL (reference sequence). This CDR3 region has 16 residues. The junction had 7 bases not matched to a gene; V was cut back by 3 bases and J by 3 bases. This CDR3 is CASSHSQGANNQPQHF. The CDR3 nucleotides are TGTGCCAGCAGCCATTCCCAGGGGGCGAACAATCAGCCCCAGCATTTT.

The CDR3 DNA follows: TGTGCCAGCAGTAAGGACAGAAATCAGCCCCAGCATTTT. Translation gives CASSKDRNQPQHF. This chain links TRBV12-3 or TRBV12-4 with TRBJ1-5; perhaps TRBD1 as D (6 bases). V was pared by 5 bases and J by 4 bases, with 9 bases between. This CDR3 has 13 residues.

This chain links TRBV6-6 with TRBJ2-5, with D tentatively TRBD2 (5 bases). Between the trimmed V and J ends, which lost 5 bases and 4 bases, there was a span of 17 bases. Germline V gives CDR1 MNHNY, CDR2 SVGAGI (reference sequence). This CDR3 has 15 amino acids. CDR3 DNA: TGTGCCAGCAGTGCCCCCCAGGCGGGTGGAGAGACCCAGTACTTC. Its protein product is CASSAPQAGGETQYF.

J is TRBJ2-1 and V is TRBV11-3, with D hard to call. This CDR3 has 11 amino acids. V dropped 5 bases and J dropped 6 bases, with 5 bases sitting between them. From germline, CDR1 is SGHNT and CDR2 YENEEA. The CDR3 sequence: CASSTGNEQFF. The DNA for the CDR3 is TGTGCCAGCAGCACTGGCAATGAGCAGTTCTTC.

In this sample, this clone turned up a few times. The chain joins TRBV7-6 to TRBJ1-6, with a weak D call TRBD1 (5 bases). The CDR3 runs to 16 residues. Between the trimmed V and J ends, which lost 5 bases and 5 bases, there was a span of 16 bases. CDR1 is SGHVS and CDR2 is FNYEAQ in the germline V gene. CDR3 protein: CASSLRAGRNNSPLHF. The CDR3 coding sequence is TGTGCCAGCAGCCTCCGGGCAGGGCGAAATAATTCACCCCTCCACTTT.

V and J are TRBV25-1 and TRBJ1-2; TRBD1 matches 8 bases. The CDR3 runs to 12 residues. CDR1 MGHDK and CDR2 SYGVNS come from the germline V gene. Trimming took 6 bases from V and 8 from J; bases not matched to a gene: 5. CDR3 protein: CASRGQGRGYTF. The DNA for the CDR3 is TGTGCCAGCAGAGGACAGGGACGGGGCTACACCTTC.

CDR3 protein: CASSLDGVITEAFF. In DNA, the CDR3 is TGTGCCAGCAGTTTAGACGGGGTTATCACTGAAGCTTTCTTT. The chain combines TRBV27 with TRBJ1-1; D uncertain. There are 14 residues in the CDR3. The V and J ends lost 2 bases and 4 bases respectively, with 11 bases between them. CDR1 and CDR2 (germline): MNHEY, SMNVEV (reference sequence).

The sample holds one count of this clone. The V call is TRBV7-2, the J call TRBJ2-7, with no clear D. V lost 1 base to trimming and J lost 1 base, with 11 bases between them. The CDR3 is made up of 15 amino acids. Germline CDR1 SGHTA, CDR2 FQGNSA. The CDR3 DNA sequence: TGTGCCAGCAGCTTAGACCGGGTTGTATCCTACGAGCAGTACTTC. Translation: CASSLDRVVSYEQYF.

The gene calls are TRBV27 and TRBJ1-2; D not certain. CDR1 and CDR2 (germline): MNHEY, SMNVEV (reference sequence). V was shortened by 8 bases and J by 4 bases, with 17 bases between the two germline ends. The length of the CDR3 is 14 residues. The CDR3 spells CASCPASPSYGYTF. The CDR3, as DNA: TGTGCCAGCTGCCCCGCGAGTCCAAGCTATGGCTACACCTTC.

CDR3 sequence (DNA): TGTGCCAGCTCACCCAGGGTGGCCGGCCGTGCCTTGAACACTGAAGCTTTCTTT. Translation: CASSPRVAGRALNTEAFF. The chain is built from TRBV18 and TRBJ1-1; D possibly corresponds to TRBD1 (5 bases). CDR3 length: 18 residues. In germline, CDR1 is KGHSH, CDR2 LQKENI. The ends were cut back, 3 bases at V and 0 bases at J, with 20 bases in the middle.